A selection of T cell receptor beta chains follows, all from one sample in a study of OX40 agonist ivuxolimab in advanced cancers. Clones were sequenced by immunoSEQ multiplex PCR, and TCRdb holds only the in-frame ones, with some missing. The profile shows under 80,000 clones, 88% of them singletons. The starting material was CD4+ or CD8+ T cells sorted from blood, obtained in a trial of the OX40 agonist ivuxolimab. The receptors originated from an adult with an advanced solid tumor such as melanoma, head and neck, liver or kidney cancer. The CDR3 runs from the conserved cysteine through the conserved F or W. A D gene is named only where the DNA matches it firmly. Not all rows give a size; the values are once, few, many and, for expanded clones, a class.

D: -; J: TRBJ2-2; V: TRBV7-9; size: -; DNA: TGTGCCAGCAGCTTACCACCTAACACCGGGGAGCTGTTTTTT; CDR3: CASSLPPNTGELFF
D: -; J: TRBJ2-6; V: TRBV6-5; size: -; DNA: TGTGCCAGCAGCCTAGGGTCCTCTGGGGCCAACGTCCTGACTTTC; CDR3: CASSLGSSGANVLTF
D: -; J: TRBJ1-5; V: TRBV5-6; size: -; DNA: TGTGCCAGCAGCTTGGGGAACGGCAATCAGCCCCAGCATTTT; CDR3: CASSLGNGNQPQHF
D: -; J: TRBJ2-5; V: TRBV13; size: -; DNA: TGTGCCAGCAGCCGTGTCGGGGAGAAGACCCAGTACTTC; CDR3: CASSRVGEKTQYF
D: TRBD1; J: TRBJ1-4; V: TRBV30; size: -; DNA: TGTGCCTGGAATCGGCGGGACAGGTATAATGAAAAACTGTTTTTT; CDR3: CAWNRRDRYNEKLFF
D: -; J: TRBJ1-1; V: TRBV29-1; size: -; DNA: TGCAGCGTTGCCACTGGGGCGATGACTGAAGCTTTCTTT; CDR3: CSVATGAMTEAFF
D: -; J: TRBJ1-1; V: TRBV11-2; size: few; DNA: TGTGCCAGCAGCTCTACAGGAACCTTTATGAACACTGAAGCTTTCTTT; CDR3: CASSSTGTFMNTEAFF
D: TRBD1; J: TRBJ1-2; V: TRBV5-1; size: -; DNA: TGCGCCAGCAGCTCACCGGACAGGGGGGAGGATGGCTACACCTTC; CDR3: CASSSPDRGEDGYTF
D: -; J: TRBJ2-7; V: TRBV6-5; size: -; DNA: TGTGCCAGCAGTACCCCCGACGAGCAGTACTTC; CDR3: CASSTPDEQYF
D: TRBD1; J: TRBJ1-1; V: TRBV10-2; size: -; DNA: TGCGCCAGCAGTCAACAGGGGGGGAACACTGAAGCTTTCTTT; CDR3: CASSQQGGNTEAFF
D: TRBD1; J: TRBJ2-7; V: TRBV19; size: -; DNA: TGTGCCAGTGGGACAGGCCCTCGGGAGCAGTACTTC; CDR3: CASGTGPREQYF
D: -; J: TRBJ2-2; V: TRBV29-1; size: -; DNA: TGCAGCATCGGGGCTATGAACACCGGGGAGCTGTTTTTT; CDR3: CSIGAMNTGELFF
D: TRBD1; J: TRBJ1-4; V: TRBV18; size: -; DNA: TGTGCCAGCTCAGAACGGGACAGAGAAAAACTGTTTTTT; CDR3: CASSERDREKLFF
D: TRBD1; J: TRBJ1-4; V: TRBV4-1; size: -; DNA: TGCGCCAGCAGCCAAGGGTATGGGACAGGGAATGAAAAACTGTTTTTT; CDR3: CASSQGYGTGNEKLFF
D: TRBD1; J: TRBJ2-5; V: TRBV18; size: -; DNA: TGTGCCAGCTCACCCCGGGACAGGTGGGGTCAAGAGACCCAGTACTTC; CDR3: CASSPRDRWGQETQYF
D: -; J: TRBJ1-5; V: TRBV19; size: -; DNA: TGTGCCAGTAGTATAGGTCGGGACACTTATCAGCCCCAGCATTTT; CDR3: CASSIGRDTYQPQHF
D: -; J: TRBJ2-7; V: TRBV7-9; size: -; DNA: TGTGCCAGCAGCTTAGGACCTCTCCCCGAGCAGTACTTC; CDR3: CASSLGPLPEQYF
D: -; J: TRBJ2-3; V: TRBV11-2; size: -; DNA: TGTGCCAGCAGCAAAAGGCTGCCGGCCAGCACAGATACGCAGTATTTT; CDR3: CASSKRLPASTDTQYF
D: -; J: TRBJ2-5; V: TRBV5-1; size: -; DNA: TGCGCCAGTCAGGAGGGGTCAGGGGGCCAAGAGACCCAGTACTTC; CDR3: CASQEGSGGQETQYF
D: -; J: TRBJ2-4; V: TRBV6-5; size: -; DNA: TGTGCCAGCAGTTACGGGACAGGCGGGGGCATTCAGTACTTC; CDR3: CASSYGTGGGIQYF
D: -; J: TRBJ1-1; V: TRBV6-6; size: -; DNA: TGTGCCAGCACCAACGGGGGGGGACGGAACACTGAAGCTTTCTTT; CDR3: CASTNGGGRNTEAFF
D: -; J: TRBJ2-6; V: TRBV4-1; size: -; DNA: TGCGCCAGCAGCCAATCGCCAGGGAGAGCCGAAGGCTCTGGGGCCAACGTCCTGACTTTC; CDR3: CASSQSPGRAEGSGANVLTF
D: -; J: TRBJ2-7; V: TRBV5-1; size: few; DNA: TGCGCCAGCAGCCTGGGGACGTCAACCTACGAGCAGTACTTC; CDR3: CASSLGTSTYEQYF
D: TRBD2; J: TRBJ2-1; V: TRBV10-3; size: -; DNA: TGTGCCATCAGTGGCCAGGGACTAGCGGGAGGGAATGAGCAGTTCTTC; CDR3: CAISGQGLAGGNEQFF
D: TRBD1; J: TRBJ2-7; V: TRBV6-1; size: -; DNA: TGTGCCAGCGACCGGGACAGTCTATCCGAGCAGTACTTC; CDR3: CASDRDSLSEQYF
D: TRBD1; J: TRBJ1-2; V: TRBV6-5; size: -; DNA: TGTGCCAGCAGGCAGGACAGGCCTAACTATGGCTACACCTTC; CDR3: CASRQDRPNYGYTF
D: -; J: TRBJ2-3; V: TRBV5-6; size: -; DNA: TGTGCCAGCAGCTTGATCGTGGACCGCACAGATACGCAGTATTTT; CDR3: CASSLIVDRTDTQYF
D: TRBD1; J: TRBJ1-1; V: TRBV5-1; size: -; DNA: TGCGCCAGCAGCTTGGGGCCAGGGGGGTTCAACACTGAAGCTTTCTTT; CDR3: CASSLGPGGFNTEAFF
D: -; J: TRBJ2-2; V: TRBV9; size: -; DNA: TGTGCCAGCAGCCCCCGTATAGGGGAGCTGTTTTTT; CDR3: CASSPRIGELFF
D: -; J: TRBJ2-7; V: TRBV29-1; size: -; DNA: TGCAGCGTTGCGCCCCGGGGGTTGTCCTACGAGCAGTACTTC; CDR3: CSVAPRGLSYEQYF